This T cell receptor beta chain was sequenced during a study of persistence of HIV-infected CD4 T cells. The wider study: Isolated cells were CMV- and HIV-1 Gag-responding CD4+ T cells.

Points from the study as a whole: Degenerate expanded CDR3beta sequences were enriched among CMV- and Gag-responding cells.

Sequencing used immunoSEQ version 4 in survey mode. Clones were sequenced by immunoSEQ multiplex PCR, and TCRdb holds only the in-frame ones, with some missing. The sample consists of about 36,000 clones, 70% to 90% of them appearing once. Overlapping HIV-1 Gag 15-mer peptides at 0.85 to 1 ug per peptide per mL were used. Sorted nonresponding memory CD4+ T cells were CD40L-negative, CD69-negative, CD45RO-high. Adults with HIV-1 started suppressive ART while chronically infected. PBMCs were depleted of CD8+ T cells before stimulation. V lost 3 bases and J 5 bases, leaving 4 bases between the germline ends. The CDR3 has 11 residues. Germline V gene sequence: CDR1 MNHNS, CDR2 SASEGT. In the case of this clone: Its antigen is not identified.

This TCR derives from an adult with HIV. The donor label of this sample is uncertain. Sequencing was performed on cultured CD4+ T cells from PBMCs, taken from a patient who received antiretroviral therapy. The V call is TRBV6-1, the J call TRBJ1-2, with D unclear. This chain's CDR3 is CASSEIYGYTF. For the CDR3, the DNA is TGTGCCAGCAGTGAGATATATGGCTACACCTTC.